The TCR beta chain under discussion was sequenced for a study of CD8 T cells in Susac syndrome. TEMRA cells were FACS-enriched, while CD8+ and CD4+ T cells were negatively isolated. A quantity of roughly 0.5 to 1 ug RNA underwent reverse transcription using random hexamers. Via MiXCR, TCRdb re-called the immunoSEQ multiplex PCR reads, giving one row per CDR3 protein. The profile shows under 200,000 distinct CDR3 sequences, around 95% of them singletons. Trimming shortened V by 0 bases and J by 2 bases, and 9 bases separated the two germline ends. The length of the CDR3 is 14 residues. From germline, CDR1 is SGHDT and CDR2 YYEEEE.

The sequenced sample was CD8+ T cells from PBMCs. This sequence was found in a human donor with multiple sclerosis. The V gene is TRBV5-6, the J gene TRBJ2-7, with D possibly being TRBD1 (5 bases). The CDR3 loop is CASSLDDSPYEQYF. The CDR3 region has the DNA TGTGCCAGCAGCTTGGACGACAGTCCCTACGAGCAGTACTTC.